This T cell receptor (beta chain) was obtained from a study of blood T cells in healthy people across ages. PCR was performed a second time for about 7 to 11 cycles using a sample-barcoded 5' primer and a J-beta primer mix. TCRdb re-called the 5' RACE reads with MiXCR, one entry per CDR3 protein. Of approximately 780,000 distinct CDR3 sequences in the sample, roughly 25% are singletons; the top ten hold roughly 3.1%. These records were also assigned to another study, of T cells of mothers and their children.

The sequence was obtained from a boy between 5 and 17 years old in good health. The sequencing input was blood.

The CDR3 is CASSSIRDTDTQYF. For the CDR3, the DNA is TGTGCCAGCAGCTCAATCCGGGACACAGATACGCAGTATTTT. The gene calls are TRBV5-5 and TRBJ2-3, with a possible D match to TRBD2 (5 bases). V was trimmed by 3 bases and J by 2 bases, leaving 10 bases between them. This CDR3 has 14 residues. Germline V lookup: CDR1 SGHKS, CDR2 YYEKEE (reference sequence).